The following is a T cell receptor beta chain sequence with its context. This entry is derived from a study of T cell responses to AZD1222 COVID-19 vaccine. Only in-frame clones appear in the TCRdb table, and some are missing; sequencing was by immunoSEQ multiplex PCR. The table includes 50,000 to 65,000 clones, 75% to 95% detected once. Germline V gene lookup returns CDR1 MDHEN and CDR2 SYDVKM. The CDR3 covers 14 residues. V gave up 2 bases and J gave up 5 bases, with 12 bases separating them. J is TRBJ2-5 and V is TRBV28; D unresolved. The material was peripheral blood, obtained 28 days after the second dose of the MenACWY control vaccine. This receptor was identified in an adult who received the MenACWY meningococcal vaccine as a control. Here the CDR3 reads CASSLGWARETQYF. The DNA for the CDR3 is TGTGCCAGCAGTTTAGGGTGGGCAAGGGAGACCCAGTACTTC.